This paragraph reports one T cell receptor beta chain. At the DNA level, this CDR3 is encoded by other sequences in the same sample as well. TCRdb's table, derived via immunoSEQ multiplex PCR, lists solely in-frame clones and lacks some. This sample has around 51,000 clones, with about nine tenths found just once. This CDR3 contains 12 residues. Germline CDR1 and CDR2: MDHEN and SYDVKM. Trimming pared 2 bases from V and 4 bases from J, leaving 6 bases between. This record belongs to a study of T cell clones after liver transplantation. At the level of the study: Post-transplant blood was tracked for graft-donor-reactive T cell clones identified in a pre-transplant mixed lymphocyte reaction. Apart from a few HCV-positive recipients, transplants were for non-autoimmune, non-viral reasons.

CD3+CD4+ and CD3+CD8+ cells were FACS-sorted from thawed unstimulated PBMCs. The chain combines TRBV28 with TRBJ2-7, with a weak D call TRBD2 (5 bases). The input for sequencing was CD8+ T cells from blood, taken 12 months after liver transplant. The source is a human patient who received a liver transplant. A subset of T cells may come from the graft donor. CDR3 in amino acids: CASSLRGYEQYF. DNA of the CDR3: TGTGCCAGCAGTTTACGGGGTTACGAGCAGTACTTC. Filled out from reference TRBV28 and TRBJ2-7, the complete variable domain reads DVKVTQSSRYLVKRTGEKVFLECVQDMDHENMFWYRQDPGLGLRLIYFSYDVKMKEKGDIPEGYSVSREKKERFSLILESASTNQTSMYLCASSLRGYEQYFGPGTRLTVT.